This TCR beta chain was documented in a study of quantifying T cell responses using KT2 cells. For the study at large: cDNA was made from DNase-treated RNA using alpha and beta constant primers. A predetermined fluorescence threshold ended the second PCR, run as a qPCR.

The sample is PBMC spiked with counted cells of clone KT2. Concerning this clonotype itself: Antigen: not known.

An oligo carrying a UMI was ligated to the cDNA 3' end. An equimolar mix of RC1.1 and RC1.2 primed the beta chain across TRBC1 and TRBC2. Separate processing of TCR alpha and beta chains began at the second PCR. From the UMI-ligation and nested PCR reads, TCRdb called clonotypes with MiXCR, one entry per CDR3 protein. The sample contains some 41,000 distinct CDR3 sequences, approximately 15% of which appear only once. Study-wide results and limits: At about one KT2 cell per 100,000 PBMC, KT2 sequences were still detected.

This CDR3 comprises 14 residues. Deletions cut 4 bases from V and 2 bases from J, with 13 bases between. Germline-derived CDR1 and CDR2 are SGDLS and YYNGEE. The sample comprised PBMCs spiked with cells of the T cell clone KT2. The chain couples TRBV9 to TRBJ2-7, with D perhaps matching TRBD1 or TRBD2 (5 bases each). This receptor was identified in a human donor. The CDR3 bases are TGTGCCAGCAGCCCCGAGTGGGGGACCTACGAGCAGTACTTC. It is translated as CASSPEWGTYEQYF.